This T cell receptor (beta chain) was documented in a study of shared clonotypes between healthy human individuals. On the study more broadly: There were three CD4 naive, three CD4 memory, two CD8 naive and one CD8 memory plates per donor.

The sample holds one count of this clone. This CDR3 has 15 residues. The germline CDR1 and CDR2 sequences are MGHRA and YSYEKL. Trimming took 0 bases from V and 4 from J, leaving 12 bases between them. Healthy and HIV-negative, the adult donors had no recent acute infections or vaccinations. Clones were sequenced by immunoSEQ multiplex PCR, and TCRdb holds only the in-frame ones, with some missing. Of approximately 980,000 clones listed, approximately 76% are singletons. The source is a man aged 18 to 30 in good health. J is TRBJ1-2 and V is TRBV4-1; D gene uncertain. Sequencing was carried out using memory CD4+ T cells sorted from blood. Subset specified: CD45RA-negative fraction. CDR3 amino acids: CASSQETTAFYGYTF. The CDR3 coding sequence is TGCGCCAGCAGCCAAGAGACAACAGCTTTCTATGGCTACACCTTC.